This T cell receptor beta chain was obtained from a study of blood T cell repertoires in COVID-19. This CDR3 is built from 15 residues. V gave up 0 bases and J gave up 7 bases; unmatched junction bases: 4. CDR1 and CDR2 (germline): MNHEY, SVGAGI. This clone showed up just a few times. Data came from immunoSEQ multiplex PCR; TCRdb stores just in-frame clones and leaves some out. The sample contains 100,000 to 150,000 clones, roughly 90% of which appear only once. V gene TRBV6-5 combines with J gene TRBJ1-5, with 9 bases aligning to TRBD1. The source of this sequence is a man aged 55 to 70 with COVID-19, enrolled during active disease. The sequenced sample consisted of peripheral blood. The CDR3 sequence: CASSYSGQGKQPQHF. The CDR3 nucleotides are TGTGCCAGCAGTTACTCGGGACAGGGAAAACAGCCCCAGCATTTT.